The present T cell receptor beta chain was sequenced within a study of blood T cell repertoires in COVID-19 (TCRdb year 2020). Some background on the complete study: Samples covering the acute and convalescent phases of COVID-19 were provided by collaborators in the United States, Italy and Spain. The prospective study material was composed of cDNA or gDNA derived from T cells, B-cell-depleted T cells, or PBMCs. Subjects who had been exposed to COVID-19, were actively infected with it, or had recovered from it provided the deeply sampled blood TCRbeta repertoires that made up the dataset. The repertoires were made available in a free public database intended to serve as a resource for research on the immune response to SARS-CoV-2. The samples were drawn from the first 160 participants of the ongoing ImmuneRACE study and from roughly 1,300 subjects provided by 6 global collaborators. A de-identified subject ID, COVID-19 status, age in years and sex were almost always included in the sample metadata. Where available, HLA class I and class II types were obtained from metadata supplied by the sample provider rather than from assay-based typing. The paper as a whole reports these results and caveats: How much clinical and demographic metadata was included differed by source and by participant, and the metadata was provided uncurated.

In Seattle, one collaborating source enrolled patients while the infection was active and tracked those patients longitudinally over the course of disease. Whole blood was collected in K2EDTA tubes by collaborating institutions according to the institutions' own protocols. For TCRbeta analysis, collaborators shipped samples as frozen whole blood, isolated PBMCs, or DNA extracted from either of those sample types. This clone was seen just once. No antigen is known for it. No qualities accompany the bases; no much larger clone lies one base away. TCRbeta CDR3 regions were amplified from genomic DNA by means of the immunoSEQ Assay, a bias-controlled multiplex PCR. In the authors' own workflow: Nucleated cell counts per sample were estimated from amplification of reference gene primers within the assay. Sequence reads were collapsed and filtered to measure the absolute abundance of every unique TCRbeta CDR3 rearrangement. For each sample, productive Simpson clonality was calculated as the square root of Simpson's diversity index over productive rearrangements. Held by TCRdb, this immuneACCESS table contains in-frame sequences only and omits some clones. Under half of the omission traces to an unresolved V gene where checked; the cause of the rest is unknown. The V and J calls and the clone size are those of that table, but D and trimming were determined from the DNA. For this sample there are approximately 300,000 clones; roughly four fifths appear just once. Together, the top ten hold approximately 15% of the sample.

CDR1 and CDR2 are read off the germline V gene as SGHVS and FNYEAQ. The CDR3 measures 16 amino acids from cysteine to phenylalanine. Of all the DNA, just the CDR3 is kept, 48 bases in frame from base 1. After removal of 4 bases from V and 5 bases from J, the junction retains 11 bases not matched to a gene. The sample was peripheral blood. This receptor chain uses TRBV7-6 and TRBJ2-3; TRBD2 fits 8 bases in the junction. This clonotype was obtained from a person aged 70 to 80 with COVID-19, enrolled during active disease. The DNA sequence is TGTGCCAGCAGCTCACCCGGGGGGGTTTTGGAAGATACGCAGTATTTT. It encodes CASSSPGGVLEDTQYF.